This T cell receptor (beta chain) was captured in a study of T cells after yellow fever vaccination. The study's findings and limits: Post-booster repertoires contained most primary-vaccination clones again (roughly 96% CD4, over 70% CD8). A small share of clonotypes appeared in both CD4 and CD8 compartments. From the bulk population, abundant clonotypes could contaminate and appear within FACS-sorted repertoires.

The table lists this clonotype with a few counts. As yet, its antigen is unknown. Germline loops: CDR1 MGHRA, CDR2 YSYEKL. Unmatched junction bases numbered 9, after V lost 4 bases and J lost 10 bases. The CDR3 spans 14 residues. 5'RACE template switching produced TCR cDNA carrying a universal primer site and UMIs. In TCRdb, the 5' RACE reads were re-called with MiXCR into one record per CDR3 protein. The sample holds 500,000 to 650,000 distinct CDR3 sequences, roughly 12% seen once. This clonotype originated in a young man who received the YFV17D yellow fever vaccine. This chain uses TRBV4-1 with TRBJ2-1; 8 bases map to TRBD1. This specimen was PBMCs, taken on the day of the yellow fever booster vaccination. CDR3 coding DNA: TGCGCCAGCAGCCGCAGGACAGGGAGAGACGAGCAGTTCTTC. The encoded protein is CASSRRTGRDEQFF.